This T cell receptor beta chain was captured by sequencing in a study of human T cells and chemical hapten exposure. Study at large: Patients, largely female, had alopecia areata, totalis or universalis.

Trimming shortened V by 4 bases and J by 4 bases, and 14 bases separated the two germline ends. CDR1 is LGHNA, CDR2 YSLEER, per germline. CDR3 length: 15 amino acids. Time point in this sample: patch test 3, about 24 weeks after DPC sensitization. Treatment of the sample: therapeutic diphenylcyclopropenone sensitization with weekly scalp DPC. At least ten counts were recorded for this clonotype. In the authors' workflow: Samples had a median of 95,638 TCRs, ranging roughly 20,000 to 690,600. TCRdb re-called the RACE reads through MiXCR, storing one row per CDR3 protein. The V and J calls here are based on TCRdb, not the publication. This repertoire shows about 64,000 distinct CDR3 sequences, about 11% found once; its top ten account for about 2%.

This receptor was identified in a woman aged 25 to 45 with alopecia areata. Some clones in this sample may be carry-over from other donors' samples. Material: whole blood, obtained in connection with sensitization to the hapten diphenylcyclopropenone (DPC). V gene TRBV4-3 combines with J gene TRBJ2-1, with a tentative D call TRBD1 (6 bases). The CDR3 loop is CASSPGVRGYNEQFF. CDR3 in DNA: TGCGCCAGCAGCCCAGGGGTAAGAGGTTACAATGAGCAGTTCTTC.